The following is a TCR beta chain sequence with its context. Its antigen is not identified. TCRdb's table, derived via immunoSEQ multiplex PCR, lists solely in-frame clones and lacks some. There are some 110,000 clones in the sample; 85% to 90% occur only once, and around 4.4% lies in the top ten. This specimen comes from a study of T cell responses to AZD1222 COVID-19 vaccine. Study findings and constraints: Donors, mostly white British, included more females; clonal diversity was possibly underestimated. An increase in Spike-specific TCR breadth and depth was observed after two AZD1222 doses. At baseline, seropositivity was found in only six or seven AZD1222 recipients.

V was cut by 3 bases and J by 3 bases, with 12 bases left in between. The V gene's germline CDR1 is LGHNT and CDR2 FRNRAP. CDR3 size: 16 residues. Second-dose intervals of approximately 4 or approximately 12 weeks were pooled. The TCR comes from an adult who received the AZD1222 COVID-19 vaccine. V is TRBV12-5 and J is TRBJ2-6; possibly TRBD2 for D (6 bases). Sequences were derived from peripheral blood, sampled 28 days after the second AZD1222 dose. The CDR3 is CASGLGTSRGANVLTF. Here the CDR3 DNA reads TGTGCTAGTGGTTTAGGGACTTCTCGTGGGGCCAACGTCCTGACTTTC.